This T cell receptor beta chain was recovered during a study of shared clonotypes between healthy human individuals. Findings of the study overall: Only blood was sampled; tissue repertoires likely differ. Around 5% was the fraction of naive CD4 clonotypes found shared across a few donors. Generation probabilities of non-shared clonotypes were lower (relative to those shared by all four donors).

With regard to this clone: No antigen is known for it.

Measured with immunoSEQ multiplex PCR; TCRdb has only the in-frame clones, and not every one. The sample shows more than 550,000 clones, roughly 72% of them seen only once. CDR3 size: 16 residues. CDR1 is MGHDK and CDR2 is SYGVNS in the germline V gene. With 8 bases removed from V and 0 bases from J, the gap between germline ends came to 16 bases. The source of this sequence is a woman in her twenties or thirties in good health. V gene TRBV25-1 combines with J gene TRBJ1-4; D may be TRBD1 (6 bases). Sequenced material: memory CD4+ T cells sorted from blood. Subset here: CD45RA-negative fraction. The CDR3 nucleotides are TGTGCCAGCGCCACCCCGACAGGTGCAACTAATGAAAAACTGTTTTTT. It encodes CASATPTGATNEKLFF.